A selection of T cell receptor beta chains follows, all from one sample in a study of Graves' ophthalmopathy and Graves' hyperthyroidism. Each CDR3 protein is one row after TCRdb ran MiXCR on the multiplex PCR reads. This table holds roughly 230,000 distinct CDR3 sequences, roughly a fifth found once. What was sequenced was peripheral blood. The receptors stem from a woman aged 45-59 years with Graves' ophthalmopathy. Each CDR3 is given with its conserved first and last residue. Each record gives: D gene, clone size, V gene, J gene, CDR3 protein, CDR3 DNA. D genes are given only for firm matches. For some rows the clone size is stated as once, few or many, or as a class when expanded; others skip it.

NA	many	TRBV30	TRBJ1-5	CAWSAPGPSGGQPQHF	TGTGCCTGGAGCGCCCCGGGCCCCTCGGGAGGTCAGCCCCAGCATTTT
NA	many	TRBV20-1	TRBJ2-5	CSASYRGMETQYF	TGCAGTGCTAGTTATAGGGGGATGGAGACCCAGTACTTC
NA	many	TRBV5-1	TRBJ1-1	CASSLGRNLNTEAFF	TGCGCCAGCAGCTTGGGACGGAATCTGAACACTGAAGCTTTCTTT
NA	many	TRBV12-3/TRBV12-4	TRBJ1-1	CASSNRNTEAFF	TGTGCCAGCAGTAACAGGAACACTGAAGCTTTCTTT
TRBD2	few	TRBV30	TRBJ2-3	CAWSVAGVIEDTQYF	TGTGCCTGGAGTGTAGCGGGAGTGATAGAAGATACGCAGTATTTT
TRBD2	many	TRBV12-3/TRBV12-4	TRBJ2-7	CASSLRTSGSREQYF	TGTGCCAGCAGTCTAAGGACTAGCGGGAGCCGCGAGCAGTACTTC
TRBD2	NA	TRBV5-1	TRBJ2-2	CASSYGTSNGELFF	TGCGCCAGCAGCTACGGGACTAGCAACGGGGAGCTGTTTTTT
NA	many	TRBV6-1	TRBJ2-7	CASHAGTQRSEQYF	TGTGCCAGTCACGCCGGGACCCAGCGTTCCGAGCAGTACTTC
TRBD1	many	TRBV6-1	TRBJ1-2	CASSQRQGSSYGYTF	TGTGCCAGCAGTCAAAGACAGGGCAGTTCCTATGGCTACACCTTC
NA	many	TRBV7-9	TRBJ2-5	CASSPSPTGLGETQYF	TGTGCCAGCAGCCCATCCCCCACGGGGCTGGGAGAGACCCAGTACTTC
TRBD1	many	TRBV6-1	TRBJ1-2	CASSSLGQGRGGYTF	TGTGCCAGCAGCTCCCTTGGACAGGGACGCGGTGGCTACACCTTC
TRBD2	NA	TRBV4-1	TRBJ2-4	CASSLGLAGGNHKNIQYF	TGCGCCAGCAGCCTAGGACTAGCGGGAGGGAATCATAAAAACATTCAGTACTTC
TRBD2	many	TRBV19	TRBJ2-7	CAGGVAGAPKPYEQYF	TGTGCAGGAGGAGTAGCGGGAGCCCCGAAACCCTACGAGCAGTACTTC
NA	NA	TRBV6-2/TRBV6-3	TRBJ1-1	CASSGVRVESTEAFF	TGTGCCAGCAGTGGAGTCAGGGTTGAGAGCACTGAAGCTTTCTTT
TRBD1	few	TRBV24-1	TRBJ2-2	CATSGQGTTGELFF	TGTGCCACCAGTGGACAGGGGACCACCGGGGAGCTGTTTTTT
TRBD2	many	TRBV20-1	TRBJ2-7	CSARTLSGRAHYEQYF	TGCAGTGCTAGAACCCTTAGCGGGAGGGCCCATTACGAGCAGTACTTC
TRBD2	many	TRBV5-1	TRBJ2-7	CASSLKLGGDPYEQYF	TGCGCCAGCAGCTTGAAACTGGGAGGGGATCCCTACGAGCAGTACTTC
NA	many	TRBV16	TRBJ2-7	CASSQSAQSSYEQYF	TGTGCCAGCAGCCAATCGGCTCAATCGTCCTACGAGCAGTACTTC
NA	NA	TRBV7-2	TRBJ2-7	CASSLVREINYEQYF	TGTGCCAGCAGCTTAGTTAGAGAAATCAACTACGAGCAGTACTTC
NA	many	TRBV5-1	TRBJ2-7	CASSLVPPGAHEQYF	TGCGCCAGCAGCTTGGTTCCCCCGGGGGCCCACGAGCAGTACTTC
TRBD1	few	TRBV9	TRBJ2-5	CASSLGGPMETQYF	TGTGCCAGCAGCCTAGGGGGCCCAATGGAGACCCAGTACTTC
TRBD2	many	TRBV29-1	TRBJ2-5	CSVPSREGGETQYF	TGCAGCGTCCCGTCGCGGGAGGGAGGTGAGACCCAGTACTTC
NA	many	TRBV29-1	TRBJ2-5	CSVEGSGNRETQYF	TGCAGCGTTGAAGGCTCAGGGAACAGGGAGACCCAGTACTTC
NA	NA	TRBV19	TRBJ1-1	CASSTQGPNTEAFF	TGTGCCAGTAGTACACAGGGCCCGAACACTGAAGCTTTCTTT
NA	many	TRBV6-1	TRBJ2-7	CASSPRGGSNYEQYF	TGTGCCAGCAGCCCTCGTGGGGGGAGTAACTACGAGCAGTACTTC
NA	many	TRBV30	TRBJ2-7	CAWRANTYEQYF	TGTGCCTGGAGGGCAAATACCTACGAGCAGTACTTC
NA	many	TRBV12-3/TRBV12-4	TRBJ1-1	CASKKGPPNTEAFF	TGTGCCAGCAAAAAGGGACCGCCGAACACTGAAGCTTTCTTT
NA	many	TRBV7-8	TRBJ2-7	CASSLESHSSYEQYF	TGTGCCAGCAGCTTAGAATCACATAGCAGCTACGAGCAGTACTTC